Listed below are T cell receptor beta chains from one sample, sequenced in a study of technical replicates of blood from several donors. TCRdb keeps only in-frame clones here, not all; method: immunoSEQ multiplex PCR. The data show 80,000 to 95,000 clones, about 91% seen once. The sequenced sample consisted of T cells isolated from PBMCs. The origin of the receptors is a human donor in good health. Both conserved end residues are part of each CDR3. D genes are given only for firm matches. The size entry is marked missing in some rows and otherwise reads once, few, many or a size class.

DNA: TGTGCCAGCAGTGACTCCGGGGGGCTCGGAGATACGCAGTATTTT; CDR3: CASSDSGGLGDTQYF; V: TRBV6-4; J: TRBJ2-3; D: -; size: -
DNA: TGTGCCACCAGCAGAGACAGGGGCGGACATGAAAAACTGTTTTTT; CDR3: CATSRDRGGHEKLFF; V: TRBV15; J: TRBJ1-4; D: -; size: -
DNA: TGTGCCAGCAGTTGGGGTGGGACAGGGGGGACTGAAGCTTTCTTT; CDR3: CASSWGGTGGTEAFF; V: TRBV6-5; J: TRBJ1-1; D: TRBD1; size: -
DNA: TGTGCCTCGGCTAAGCGGGTTACTTCTTTCTACAATGAGCAGTTCTTC; CDR3: CASAKRVTSFYNEQFF; V: TRBV10-3; J: TRBJ2-1; D: -; size: -
DNA: TGTGCCAGCACCTGGAGCCACGCCGCGCAGTATTTT; CDR3: CASTWSHAAQYF; V: TRBV28; J: TRBJ2-3; D: -; size: -
DNA: TGTGCCAGTAGTCTGGGGGGGCTAGCCAAAAACATTCAGTACTTC; CDR3: CASSLGGLAKNIQYF; V: TRBV19; J: TRBJ2-4; D: -; size: -
DNA: TGTGCCGGCCGGGCTAGCGGGAGGAAAGAAGAGACCCAGTACTTC; CDR3: CAGRASGRKEETQYF; V: TRBV5-6; J: TRBJ2-5; D: TRBD2; size: -
DNA: TGTGCCAGCACCGCCGACAGGACAACTAATGAAAAACTGTTTTTT; CDR3: CASTADRTTNEKLFF; V: TRBV11-3; J: TRBJ1-4; D: -; size: once
DNA: TGTGCCAGCAGTTTTCGGGTGTCAATAACGGCGGAAAGCTCCTACGAGCAGTACTTC; CDR3: CASSFRVSITAESSYEQYF; V: TRBV28; J: TRBJ2-7; D: -; size: -
DNA: TGTGCCAGCAGCGAATATCGGAACCGCGCGGGACAGGTCCTCTACGAGCAGTACTTC; CDR3: CASSEYRNRAGQVLYEQYF; V: TRBV13; J: TRBJ2-7; D: TRBD1; size: once
DNA: TGTGCCAGCAGCTTGGAGTTTAGGCAGGGAGGCACTGAAGCTTTCTTT; CDR3: CASSLEFRQGGTEAFF; V: TRBV5-4; J: TRBJ1-1; D: -; size: few
DNA: TGTGCCAGCAGTTACCCAAGGGGGAAAGGTTCGTACGAGCAGTACTTC; CDR3: CASSYPRGKGSYEQYF; V: TRBV6-5; J: TRBJ2-7; D: -; size: -
DNA: TGTGCCAGCAGCCACCCCCTAGCGGGGGGAAACCCAGATACGCAGTATTTT; CDR3: CASSHPLAGGNPDTQYF; V: TRBV4-2; J: TRBJ2-3; D: TRBD2; size: -
DNA: TGCGCCAGCAGCGCGAGACTAGCGGTAGAGACCCAGTACTTC; CDR3: CASSARLAVETQYF; V: TRBV5-1; J: TRBJ2-5; D: TRBD2; size: -
DNA: TGTGCCAGCAGTCCCTTTGCGGGGGTCCAAGAGACCCAGTACTTC; CDR3: CASSPFAGVQETQYF; V: TRBV28; J: TRBJ2-5; D: TRBD2; size: -
DNA: TGCAGCGTTGTTCTAGCGGGAGGGAAACTTTCTAGCACAGATACGCAGTATTTT; CDR3: CSVVLAGGKLSSTDTQYF; V: TRBV29-1; J: TRBJ2-3; D: TRBD2; size: -
DNA: TGTGCCAGCAGTCATGATCCTGGACAGGCCGCCTACGAGCAGTACTTC; CDR3: CASSHDPGQAAYEQYF; V: TRBV5-6; J: TRBJ2-7; D: TRBD1; size: -
DNA: TGTGCCAGCAGCCCGGTGGGAGCTTACAATGAGCAGTTCTTC; CDR3: CASSPVGAYNEQFF; V: TRBV5-5; J: TRBJ2-1; D: -; size: -
DNA: TGTGCCAGTAGTATTTTTCTAGCGGGAGGACCCTACGAGCAGTACTTC; CDR3: CASSIFLAGGPYEQYF; V: TRBV19; J: TRBJ2-7; D: TRBD2; size: -
DNA: TGCGCCAGCAGCTTGGTCGGGGGTTCCTACAATGAGCAGTTCTTC; CDR3: CASSLVGGSYNEQFF; V: TRBV5-1; J: TRBJ2-1; D: -; size: -
DNA: TGCGCCAGCAGCTTGCCCTACTTACAGGTTCAAGAGACCCAGTACTTC; CDR3: CASSLPYLQVQETQYF; V: TRBV5-1; J: TRBJ2-5; D: -; size: -
DNA: TGTGCCAGCAGCTTGGCCCAGGGCTACGAGCAGTACTTC; CDR3: CASSLAQGYEQYF; V: TRBV5-4; J: TRBJ2-7; D: -; size: once
DNA: TGTGCCAGTAGTACCCCTGGACAGGGCCCTGGTGGGGAGCAGTACTTC; CDR3: CASSTPGQGPGGEQYF; V: TRBV19; J: TRBJ2-7; D: TRBD1; size: -
DNA: TGTGCCAGCAGTGGACTAAGCCGGACGGATAGCAATCAGCCCCAGCATTTT; CDR3: CASSGLSRTDSNQPQHF; V: TRBV6-1; J: TRBJ1-5; D: -; size: -
DNA: TGTGCCAGCAGTCCCTATCGGGGGGCCGCAGATACGCAGTATTTT; CDR3: CASSPYRGAADTQYF; V: TRBV25-1; J: TRBJ2-3; D: -; size: few
DNA: TGTGCCAGCAGCTTATGGCAAAGAGAGACCCAGTACTTC; CDR3: CASSLWQRETQYF; V: TRBV7-2; J: TRBJ2-5; D: -; size: -
DNA: TGCGCCAGCAGCCAAGTTGGGTCTGGGACAGCATCCTACGAGCAGTACTTC; CDR3: CASSQVGSGTASYEQYF; V: TRBV4-1; J: TRBJ2-7; D: TRBD1; size: -
DNA: TGTGCCAGTAGTATATACGGAGGGGGCAGCTCCTATAATTCACCCCTCCACTTT; CDR3: CASSIYGGGSSYNSPLHF; V: TRBV19; J: TRBJ1-6; D: TRBD1; size: -
DNA: TGCGCCAGCAGCTTGTCGGTATATCCGGGGAATGAGCAGTTCTTC; CDR3: CASSLSVYPGNEQFF; V: TRBV5-1; J: TRBJ2-1; D: -; size: -
DNA: TGTGCCAGTACGAGAGGACAGAATAATGAAAAACTGTTTTTT; CDR3: CASTRGQNNEKLFF; V: TRBV19; J: TRBJ1-4; D: -; size: -
DNA: TGCGCCAGCAGCCCCGAGGGCCCGCGGGAGGCCTCCTACGAGCAGTACTTC; CDR3: CASSPEGPREASYEQYF; V: TRBV5-1; J: TRBJ2-7; D: TRBD2; size: -
DNA: TGTGCCTGGAGTGTCGGGGGGGTTGGGGGCACTGAAGCTTTCTTT; CDR3: CAWSVGGVGGTEAFF; V: TRBV30; J: TRBJ1-1; D: -; size: once
DNA: TGTGCCAGCAGTTTCGGACAGGGTCGTTTCGAGAGTCAGCCCCAGCATTTT; CDR3: CASSFGQGRFESQPQHF; V: TRBV28; J: TRBJ1-5; D: TRBD1; size: -
DNA: TGTGCCAGCAGCTTAGCGGAGACCTCGCTAGAGGCCTACGAGCAGTACTTC; CDR3: CASSLAETSLEAYEQYF; V: TRBV7-9; J: TRBJ2-7; D: -; size: -
DNA: TGTGCCAGTAGTCCCTACGGCGGGGTTGTCACTGAAGCTTTCTTT; CDR3: CASSPYGGVVTEAFF; V: TRBV19; J: TRBJ1-1; D: -; size: once
DNA: TGTGCCAGCAGTGACAGGGGCACCCCGGACGAGCAGTACTTC; CDR3: CASSDRGTPDEQYF; V: TRBV2; J: TRBJ2-7; D: -; size: -
DNA: TGCGCCAGCAGCTTGACTGTTGTTGCGGGCGGGACAGATACGCAGTATTTT; CDR3: CASSLTVVAGGTDTQYF; V: TRBV5-1; J: TRBJ2-3; D: -; size: once
DNA: TGTGCCAGCAGCCAACCGGGACAGGGCTCCTACGAGCAGTACTTC; CDR3: CASSQPGQGSYEQYF; V: TRBV14; J: TRBJ2-7; D: TRBD1; size: -
DNA: TGTGCCAGCAGTGAAGTTGTCTCTCGCTCTATCCTCGCAGATACGCAGTATTTT; CDR3: CASSEVVSRSILADTQYF; V: TRBV2; J: TRBJ2-3; D: -; size: -
DNA: TGTGCCAGCAGCTTTGCCCGGACAGGGGGAGAGACCCAGTACTTC; CDR3: CASSFARTGGETQYF; V: TRBV5-4; J: TRBJ2-5; D: TRBD1; size: -
DNA: TGTGCCAGCATTCGAAGGGGATCCTACAATGAGCAGTTCTTC; CDR3: CASIRRGSYNEQFF; V: TRBV2; J: TRBJ2-1; D: -; size: -
DNA: TGCGCCAGCAGCCGCCCGACAGGGAGTGGATATGGCTACACCTTC; CDR3: CASSRPTGSGYGYTF; V: TRBV5-1; J: TRBJ1-2; D: TRBD1; size: -
DNA: TGTGCCAGCAGTGTGACAGGGCTTGGCACTGAAGCTTTCTTT; CDR3: CASSVTGLGTEAFF; V: TRBV6-1; J: TRBJ1-1; D: TRBD1; size: -
DNA: TGCGCCAGCAGCCAACCGACAGGGAGGAATGAGCAGTTCTTC; CDR3: CASSQPTGRNEQFF; V: TRBV4-1; J: TRBJ2-1; D: -; size: -
DNA: TGTGCCAGCAGTTACTTAGCGGGAGGGAGCAATGAGCAGTTCTTC; CDR3: CASSYLAGGSNEQFF; V: TRBV6-6; J: TRBJ2-1; D: TRBD2; size: -
DNA: TGTGCCAGCAGCCCCCGGGAGATGAGACCGAACACCGGGGAGCTGTTTTTT; CDR3: CASSPREMRPNTGELFF; V: TRBV21-1; J: TRBJ2-2; D: -; size: once
DNA: TGCAGCGTTGAGGACAGGGGGGAGACCCAGTACTTC; CDR3: CSVEDRGETQYF; V: TRBV29-1; J: TRBJ2-5; D: TRBD1; size: -
DNA: TGCGCCAGCAGCTGGGGTGGAGGGCCCTACAATGAGCAGTTCTTC; CDR3: CASSWGGGPYNEQFF; V: TRBV5-1; J: TRBJ2-1; D: -; size: -
DNA: TGTGCCAGCAGTGACTCGCTAGCGGGGGTCAAAGAGACCCAGTACTTC; CDR3: CASSDSLAGVKETQYF; V: TRBV6-4; J: TRBJ2-5; D: TRBD2; size: -
DNA: TGTGCCAGCAGCTCTGACACGGCCGGGGAGCTGTTTTTT; CDR3: CASSSDTAGELFF; V: TRBV2; J: TRBJ2-2; D: -; size: -
DNA: TGTGCCAGCTCGGTTAGACAGGACAATCAGCCCCAGCATTTT; CDR3: CASSVRQDNQPQHF; V: TRBV18; J: TRBJ1-5; D: -; size: -
DNA: TGTGCCAGTAGGGACTATTCTCGCGGACCTAATGAGCAGTTCTTC; CDR3: CASRDYSRGPNEQFF; V: TRBV19; J: TRBJ2-1; D: -; size: -
DNA: TGTGCCAGCAGTTCGGGACACCTCTACGAGCAGTACTTC; CDR3: CASSSGHLYEQYF; V: TRBV6-5; J: TRBJ2-7; D: -; size: -